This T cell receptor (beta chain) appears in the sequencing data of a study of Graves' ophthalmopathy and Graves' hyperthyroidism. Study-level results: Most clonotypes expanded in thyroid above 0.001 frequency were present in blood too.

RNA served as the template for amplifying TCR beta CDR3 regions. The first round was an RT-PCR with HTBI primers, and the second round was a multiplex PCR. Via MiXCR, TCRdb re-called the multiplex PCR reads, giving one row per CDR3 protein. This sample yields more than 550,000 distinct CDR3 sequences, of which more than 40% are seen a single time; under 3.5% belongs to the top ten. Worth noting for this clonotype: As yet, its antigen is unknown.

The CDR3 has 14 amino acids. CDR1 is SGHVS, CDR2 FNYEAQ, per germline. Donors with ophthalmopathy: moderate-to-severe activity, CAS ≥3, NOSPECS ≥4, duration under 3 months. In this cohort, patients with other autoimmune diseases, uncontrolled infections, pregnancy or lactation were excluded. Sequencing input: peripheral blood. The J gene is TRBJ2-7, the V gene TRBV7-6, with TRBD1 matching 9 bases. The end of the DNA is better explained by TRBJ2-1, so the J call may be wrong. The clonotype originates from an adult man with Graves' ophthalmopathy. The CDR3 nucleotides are TGTGCCAGCAGCGTCGGGACAGGGACCGGTGAGCAGTTCTTC. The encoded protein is CASSVGTGTGEQFF.